This TCR beta chain was identified during a study of T cell responses to AZD1222 COVID-19 vaccine. For the study at large: Second doses at about 4 or about 12 weeks were pooled. Whole-study results and caveats: There were vaccine-associated CD4 TCRs across spike, dominant at 160-218 and 743-854. An increase in Spike-specific TCR breadth and depth was observed after two AZD1222 doses. There were mostly white British donors and more females than males, and clonal diversity was possibly underestimated.

Turning to this clone: Its antigen remains unidentified.

Method: immunoSEQ multiplex PCR; TCRdb's copy keeps in-frame clones and lacks some. This sample yields 55,000 to 80,000 clones, of which approximately 80% are seen a single time; over 12% belongs to the top ten. V shed 2 bases and J shed 1 base, with 7 bases lying between them. This CDR3 region has 14 residues. Germline V gene lookup returns CDR1 MNHEY and CDR2 SMNVEV (reference sequence). The chain couples TRBV27 to TRBJ2-3; D is ambiguous. Sequences were derived from peripheral blood, sampled on day 0 of AZD1222 vaccination. This sequence was found in an adult in good health. The CDR3 is CASSLLSGTDTQYF. For the CDR3, the DNA is TGTGCCAGCAGTTTACTCTCGGGCACAGATACGCAGTATTTT.